This TCR beta chain derives from a study of neurological immune-mediated disorders. As to time point: longitudinal time-point 1 (baseline). From the 5' RACE reads, TCRdb called clonotypes with MiXCR, one entry per CDR3 protein. In the table there are some 60,000 distinct CDR3 sequences, around 10% of which are singletons. This clonotype came up many times. CDR1 is MNHEY, CDR2 SMNVEV, per germline (reference sequence). Unmatched junction bases numbered 2, after V lost 6 bases and J lost 0 bases. There are 13 residues in the CDR3. The chain joins TRBV27 to TRBJ2-7; 7 bases match TRBD1. This receptor was obtained from a male donor with HTLV-1-associated myelopathy (HAM/TSP). The sample comprised PBMCs. The CDR3 reads CASRGQNSYEQYF. In DNA form, the CDR3 reads TGTGCCAGCAGGGGACAGAACTCCTACGAGCAGTACTTC.